This TCR beta chain was sequenced during a study of blood T cell repertoires in COVID-19. This clone showed up just once. The ends lost 4 bases at V and 1 base at J; junction bases unmatched: 4. Looked up from germline, CDR1 is SGHRS and CDR2 is YFSETQ. The CDR3 has 15 amino acids. Clones were read by immunoSEQ multiplex PCR, and TCRdb kept only the in-frame ones, dropping some. The table records almost 350,000 clones, 88% of them present only once. The genes are TRBV5-1 and TRBJ1-5; 8 bases match TRBD1. The source of this sequence is a woman younger than 45 who had been exposed to COVID-19. Sequencing was performed on PBMCs or T cells enriched from blood (not recorded which). CDR3 in DNA: TGCGCCAGCAGCCCGGGACAGGTCAGCAATCAGCCCCAGCATTTT. Translating gives CASSPGQVSNQPQHF.